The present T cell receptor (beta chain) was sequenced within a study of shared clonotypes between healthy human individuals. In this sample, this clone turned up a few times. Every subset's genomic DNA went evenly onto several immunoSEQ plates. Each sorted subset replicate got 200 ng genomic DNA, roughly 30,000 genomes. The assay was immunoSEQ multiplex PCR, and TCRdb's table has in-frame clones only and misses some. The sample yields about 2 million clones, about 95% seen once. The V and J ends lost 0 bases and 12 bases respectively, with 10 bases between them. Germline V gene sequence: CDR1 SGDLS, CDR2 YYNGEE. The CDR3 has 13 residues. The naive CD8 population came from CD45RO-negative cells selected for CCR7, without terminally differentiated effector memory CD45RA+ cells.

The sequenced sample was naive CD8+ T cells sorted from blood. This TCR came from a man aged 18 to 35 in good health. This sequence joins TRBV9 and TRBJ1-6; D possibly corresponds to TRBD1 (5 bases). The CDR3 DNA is TGTGCCAGCAGCGTAGTCACGGGGGGACCCCTCCACTTT. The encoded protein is CASSVVTGGPLHF.